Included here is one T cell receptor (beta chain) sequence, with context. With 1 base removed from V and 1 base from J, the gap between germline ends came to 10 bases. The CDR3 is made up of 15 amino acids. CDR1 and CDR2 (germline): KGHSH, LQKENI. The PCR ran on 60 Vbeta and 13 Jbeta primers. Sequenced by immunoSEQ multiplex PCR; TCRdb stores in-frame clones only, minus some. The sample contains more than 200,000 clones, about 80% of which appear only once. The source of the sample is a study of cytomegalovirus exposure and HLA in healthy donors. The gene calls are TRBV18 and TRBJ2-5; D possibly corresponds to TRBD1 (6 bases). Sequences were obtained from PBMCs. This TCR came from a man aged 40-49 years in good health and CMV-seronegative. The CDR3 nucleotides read TGTGCCAGCTCACCACAACAGGGACCCCAAGAGACCCAGTACTTC. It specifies CASSPQQGPQETQYF.